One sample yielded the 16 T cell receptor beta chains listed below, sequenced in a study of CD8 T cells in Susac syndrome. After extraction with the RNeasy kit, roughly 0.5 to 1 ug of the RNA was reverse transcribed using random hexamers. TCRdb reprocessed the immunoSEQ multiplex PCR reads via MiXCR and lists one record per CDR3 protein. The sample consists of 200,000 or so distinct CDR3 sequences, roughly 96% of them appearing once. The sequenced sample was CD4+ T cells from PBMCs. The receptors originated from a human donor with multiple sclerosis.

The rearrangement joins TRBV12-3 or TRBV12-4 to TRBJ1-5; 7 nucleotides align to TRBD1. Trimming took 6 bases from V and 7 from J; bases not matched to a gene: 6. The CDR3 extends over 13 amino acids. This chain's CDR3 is CASSLDREQPQHF. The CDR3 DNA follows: TGTGCCAGCAGCCTTGACAGGGAACAGCCCCAGCATTTT.

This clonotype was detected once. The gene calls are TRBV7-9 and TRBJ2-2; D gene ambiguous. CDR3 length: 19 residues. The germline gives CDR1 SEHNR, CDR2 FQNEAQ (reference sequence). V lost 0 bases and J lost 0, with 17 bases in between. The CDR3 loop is CASSLAWANYRANTGELFF. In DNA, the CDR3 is TGTGCCAGCAGCTTAGCCTGGGCCAACTATCGCGCGAACACCGGGGAGCTGTTTTTT. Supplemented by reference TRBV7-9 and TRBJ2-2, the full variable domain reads DTGVSQNPRHKITKRGQNVTFRCDPISEHNRLYWYRQTLGQGPEFLTYFQNEAQLEKSRLLSDRFSAERPKGSFSTLEIQRTEQGDSAMYLCASSLAWANYRANTGELFFGEGSRLTVL.

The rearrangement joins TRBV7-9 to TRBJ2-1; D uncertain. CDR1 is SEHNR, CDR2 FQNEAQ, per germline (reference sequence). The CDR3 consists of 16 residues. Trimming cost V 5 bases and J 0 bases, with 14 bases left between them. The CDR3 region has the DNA TGTGCCAGCAGCCTACGCCCGGACGACTCCTACAATGAGCAGTTCTTC. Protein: CASSLRPDDSYNEQFF.

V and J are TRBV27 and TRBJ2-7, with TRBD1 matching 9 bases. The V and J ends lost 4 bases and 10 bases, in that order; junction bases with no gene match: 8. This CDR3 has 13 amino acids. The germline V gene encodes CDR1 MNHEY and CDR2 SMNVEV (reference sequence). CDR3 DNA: TGTGCCAGCAGTTCACGGACAGGGGCGATACAGTACTTC. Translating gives CASSSRTGAIQYF.

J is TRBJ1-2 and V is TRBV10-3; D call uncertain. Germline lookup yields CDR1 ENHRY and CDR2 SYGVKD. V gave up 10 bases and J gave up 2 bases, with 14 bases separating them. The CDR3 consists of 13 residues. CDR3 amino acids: CATLGQMNYGYTF. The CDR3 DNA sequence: TGTGCCACCCTCGGGCAGATGAACTATGGCTACACCTTC.

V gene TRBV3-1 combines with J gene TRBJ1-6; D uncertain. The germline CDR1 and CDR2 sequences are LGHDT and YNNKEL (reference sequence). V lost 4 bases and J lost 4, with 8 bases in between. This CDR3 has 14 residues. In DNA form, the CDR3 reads TGTGCCAGCAGCCGAGAACGGTATAATTCACCCCTCCACTTT. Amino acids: CASSRERYNSPLHF.

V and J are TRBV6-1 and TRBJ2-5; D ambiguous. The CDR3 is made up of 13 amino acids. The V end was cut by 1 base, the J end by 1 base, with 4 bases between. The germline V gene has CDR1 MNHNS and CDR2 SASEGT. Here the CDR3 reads CASSEGPQETQYF. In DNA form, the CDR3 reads TGTGCCAGCAGTGAAGGCCCCCAAGAGACCCAGTACTTC.

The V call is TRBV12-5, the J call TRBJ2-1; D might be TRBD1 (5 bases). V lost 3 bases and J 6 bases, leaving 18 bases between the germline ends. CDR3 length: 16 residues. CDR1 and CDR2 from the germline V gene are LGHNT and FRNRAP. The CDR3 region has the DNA TGTGCTAGTGGTTTTTCCCCACAGGCCGCTCCCAATGAGCAGTTCTTC. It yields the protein CASGFSPQAAPNEQFF.

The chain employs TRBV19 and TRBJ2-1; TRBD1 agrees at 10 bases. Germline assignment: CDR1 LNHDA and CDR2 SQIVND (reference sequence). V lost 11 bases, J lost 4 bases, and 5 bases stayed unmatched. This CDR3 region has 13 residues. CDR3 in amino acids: CAASGQGYNEQFF. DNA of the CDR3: TGTGCCGCCTCGGGACAGGGGTACAATGAGCAGTTCTTC.

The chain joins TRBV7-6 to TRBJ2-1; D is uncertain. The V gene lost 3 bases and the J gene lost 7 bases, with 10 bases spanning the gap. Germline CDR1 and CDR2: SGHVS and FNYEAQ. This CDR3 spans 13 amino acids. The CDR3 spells CASSFPPWNEQFF. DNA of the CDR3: TGTGCCAGCAGCTTCCCCCCATGGAATGAGCAGTTCTTC.

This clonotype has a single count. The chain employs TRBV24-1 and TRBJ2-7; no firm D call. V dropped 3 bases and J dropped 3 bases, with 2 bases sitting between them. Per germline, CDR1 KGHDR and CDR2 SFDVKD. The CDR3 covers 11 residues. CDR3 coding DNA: TGTGCCACCAGTGATGGCTACGAGCAGTACTTC. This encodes CATSDGYEQYF.

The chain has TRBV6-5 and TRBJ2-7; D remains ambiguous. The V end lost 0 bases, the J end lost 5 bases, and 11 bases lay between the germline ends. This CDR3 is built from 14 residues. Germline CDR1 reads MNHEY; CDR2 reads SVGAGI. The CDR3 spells CASSYSFSNNEQYF. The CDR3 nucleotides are TGTGCCAGCAGTTACTCCTTCTCAAACAACGAGCAGTACTTC.

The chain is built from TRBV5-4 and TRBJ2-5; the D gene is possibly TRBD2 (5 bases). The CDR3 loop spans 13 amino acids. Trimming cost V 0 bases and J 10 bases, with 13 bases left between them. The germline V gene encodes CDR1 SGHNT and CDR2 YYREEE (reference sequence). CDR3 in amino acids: CASSLAEGRLQYF. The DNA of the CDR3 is TGTGCCAGCAGCTTGGCCGAGGGAAGGCTCCAGTACTTC.

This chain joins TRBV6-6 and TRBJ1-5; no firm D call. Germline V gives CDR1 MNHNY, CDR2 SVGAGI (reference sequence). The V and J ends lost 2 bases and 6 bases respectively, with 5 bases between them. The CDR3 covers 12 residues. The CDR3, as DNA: TGTGCCAGCAGTTACCTGGCTCAGCCCCAGCATTTT. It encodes CASSYLAQPQHF.

CDR3 residues: CAWSVGRVITGELFF. The CDR3 region has the DNA TGTGCCTGGAGTGTGGGAAGAGTGATCACCGGGGAGCTGTTTTTT. This chain connects TRBV30 to TRBJ2-2; D is uncertain. The germline gives CDR1 GTSNPN, CDR2 SVGIG (reference sequence). The CDR3 length is 15 residues. The V and J ends lost 0 bases and 4 bases respectively, with 12 bases between them.

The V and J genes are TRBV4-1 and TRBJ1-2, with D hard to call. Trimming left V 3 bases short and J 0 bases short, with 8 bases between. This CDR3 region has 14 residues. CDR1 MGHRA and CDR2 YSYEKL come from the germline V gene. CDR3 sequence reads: CASSQVIANYGYTF. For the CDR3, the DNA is TGCGCCAGCAGCCAGGTGATAGCTAACTATGGCTACACCTTC.